These 9 T cell receptor beta chains were sequenced from one sample in a study of T-cell reconstitution after alpha-beta-depleted transplantation in children. Unique molecular identifiers were built into the TCRbeta library. TCRdb redid the calling of the PCR reads with MiXCR, one entry per CDR3 protein. The sample consists of 6,500 or so distinct CDR3 sequences, approximately 12% of them appearing once. Source: PBMCs, mostly from graft donor cells, taken 180 days after TCRalphabeta/CD19-depleted stem cell transplant. Receptor source: a child younger than two who had a stem cell transplant for acute myeloid leukemia, so the T cells may come from the graft donor.

This clonotype was observed many times. The V and J genes are TRBV13 and TRBJ2-3, with TRBD2 matching over 8 bases. The V and J ends lost 5 bases and 2 bases, in that order; junction bases with no gene match: 15. This CDR3 comprises 18 residues. Germline CDR1 reads PRHDT; CDR2 reads FYEKMQ (reference sequence). The CDR3: CASSREAGASGITDTQYF. The CDR3, as DNA: TGTGCCAGCAGCCGAGAAGCGGGGGCTAGCGGTATCACAGATACGCAGTATTTT.

This clonotype is medium-sized (0.01 to 0.1%) by share. The rearrangement joins TRBV20-1 to TRBJ1-6; 7 nucleotides align to TRBD1. The CDR3 has 16 residues. Germline assignment: CDR1 DFQATT and CDR2 SNEGSKA (reference sequence). Unmatched junction bases numbered 8, after V lost 1 base and J lost 5 bases. This chain's CDR3 is CSARGTRQGHNSPLHF. The CDR3 DNA is TGCAGTGCTAGAGGAACCCGACAGGGCCATAATTCACCCCTCCACTTT.

This clonotype appeared many times. This chain joins TRBV7-6 and TRBJ2-3, with D perhaps assigned TRBD1 or TRBD2 (5 bases each). The ends were cut back, 4 bases at V and 2 bases at J, with 10 bases in the middle. CDR3 length: 14 residues. CDR1 is SGHVS, CDR2 FNYEAQ, per germline. CDR3 nucleotide sequence: TGTGCCAGCAGCTGGGGACGGAACACAGATACGCAGTATTTT. It specifies CASSWGRNTDTQYF.

This clonotype has a count of ten or more. The rearrangement uses TRBV7-4 and TRBJ2-7, with D possibly matching TRBD2 (5 bases). Trimming removed 8 bases from V and 3 bases from J, with 23 bases in between. From germline, CDR1 is SGHVT and CDR2 SQSDAQ. The length of the CDR3 is 16 residues. CDR3 in amino acids: CASLLAQDSRNYEQYF. The CDR3, as DNA: TGTGCCAGCCTCTTGGCTCAGGACTCCAGGAACTACGAGCAGTACTTC.

In regard to this clonotype: This could be a read error, since a much larger clone is one nucleotide away. The J gene is TRBJ2-3, the V gene TRBV5-1; maybe TRBD1 (5 bases). V was trimmed by 7 bases and J by 2 bases, leaving 14 bases between them. This CDR3 spans 14 amino acids. Germline V gives CDR1 SGHRS, CDR2 YFSETQ. The CDR3: CASGFGAITDTQYF. DNA for the CDR3: TGCGCCAGCGGTTTTGGGGCCATCACAGATACGCAGTATTTT.

This clonotype is termed medium-sized (0.01 to 0.1%). In DNA, the CDR3 is TGTGCCAGCAGGGATAGCGGGAGGGGAACAGATACGCAGTATTTT. Protein sequence: CASRDSGRGTDTQYF. V is TRBV7-9 and J is TRBJ2-3; the match to TRBD2 covers 11 bases. J lost 3 bases, V lost 6 bases, and 5 bases had no gene match. CDR3 length: 15 residues. The germline V gene has CDR1 SEHNR and CDR2 FQNEAQ (reference sequence). Filled out from reference TRBV7-9 and TRBJ2-3, the complete variable domain reads DTGVSQNPRHKITKRGQNVTFRCDPISEHNRLYWYRQTLGQGPEFLTYFQNEAQLEKSRLLSDRFSAERPKGSFSTLEIQRTEQGDSAMYLCASRDSGRGTDTQYFGPGTRLTVL.

This clonotype was recorded many times. The chain links TRBV6-1 to TRBJ2-2; perhaps TRBD2 as D (6 bases). The germline V gene has CDR1 MNHNS and CDR2 SASEGT. V lost 6 bases, J lost 1 base, and 12 bases lay in between. The CDR3 covers 15 residues. CDR3: CASSPSVKNTGELFF. For the CDR3, the DNA is TGTGCCAGCAGCCCTAGCGTTAAGAACACCGGGGAGCTGTTTTTT.

This clonotype is medium-sized within its sample. This rearrangement joins TRBV6-6 to TRBJ2-7; TRBD2 matches 9 bases. The CDR3 loop spans 14 amino acids. V lost 0 bases to trimming and J lost 4 bases; unmatched junction nucleotides: 1. Germline lookup yields CDR1 MNHNY and CDR2 SVGAGI (reference sequence). The CDR3 region has the DNA TGTGCCAGCAGTTACTCTAGCGGGAGTTACGAGCAGTACTTC. Protein: CASSYSSGSYEQYF.

In its sample, this clonotype was seen many times. This chain links TRBV6-2 or TRBV6-3 with TRBJ2-5; perhaps TRBD2 as D (5 bases). V was pared by 7 bases and J by 2 bases, with 14 bases between. Germline V CDR1 and CDR2: MNHEY, SVGEGT. This CDR3 spans 14 amino acids. The CDR3 DNA follows: TGTGCCAGCAACCGAGATAAGCGGCAAGAGACCCAGTACTTC. It translates to CASNRDKRQETQYF.